Listed below are T cell receptor beta chains from one sample, sequenced in a study of regulatory T cells in long-lasting Graves disease. TCRdb redid the calling of the multiplex PCR reads with MiXCR, one entry per CDR3 protein. The table lists about 430,000 distinct CDR3 sequences, roughly a fifth of them singletons. The sequences come from peripheral blood mononuclear cells (PBMCs), collected when the disease was refractory, from a patient treated with antithyroid drugs. The receptors derive from a female donor with Graves disease. Each CDR3 is given with its conserved first and last residue. D genes are given only for firm matches. Not every row has a clone size; where given, it reads once, few, many or a size class.

d_call | j_call | v_call | clone_size | cdr3_aa | cdr3_nt
TRBD1 | TRBJ1-5 | TRBV5-5 | few | CASSRSPGQGANGQPQHF | TGTGCCAGCAGCCGGAGCCCGGGACAGGGCGCGAATGGACAGCCCCAGCATTTT
. | TRBJ2-7 | TRBV6-2/TRBV6-3 | . | CASSPRVRNEVPYEQYF | TGTGCCAGCAGTCCTCGGGTTAGAAATGAGGTCCCCTACGAGCAGTACTTC
TRBD1 | TRBJ1-6 | TRBV20-1 | few | CSARGQGWGPPLHF | TGCAGTGCTAGAGGACAGGGTTGGGGACCACCCCTCCACTTT
. | TRBJ2-7 | TRBV11-1 | many | CASRGGISYEQYF | TGTGCCAGCAGAGGAGGTATCTCCTACGAGCAGTACTTC
. | TRBJ1-5 | TRBV5-1 | many | CASSLQGESNQPQHF | TGCGCCAGCAGCTTGCAGGGTGAGAGCAATCAGCCCCAGCATTTT
TRBD2 | TRBJ2-7 | TRBV27 | many | CASSLFPSGSNEQYF | TGTGCCAGCAGTTTGTTTCCCAGCGGGAGTAACGAGCAGTACTTC
. | TRBJ2-5 | TRBV27 | many | CASSFPGSETQYF | TGTGCCAGCAGTTTCCCGGGTAGTGAGACCCAGTACTTC
. | TRBJ1-1 | TRBV15 | . | CATRAGWNTEAFF | TGTGCCACCAGGGCCGGATGGAACACTGAAGCTTTCTTT
. | TRBJ1-2 | TRBV7-3 | . | CASSPGTGWGYTF | TGTGCCAGCAGCCCCGGGACCGGCTGGGGCTACACCTTC
TRBD1 | TRBJ2-7 | TRBV3-1 | many | CATGQELYEQYF | TGTGCCACGGGACAGGAACTGTACGAGCAGTACTTC
TRBD1 | TRBJ2-7 | TRBV12-3/TRBV12-4 | many | CASSPSDREHEQYF | TGTGCCAGCAGTCCCTCAGACAGGGAGCACGAGCAGTACTTC
TRBD1 | TRBJ2-1 | TRBV28 | . | CASRGTGAANEQFF | TGTGCCAGCAGAGGGACAGGGGCCGCCAATGAGCAGTTCTTC
TRBD2 | TRBJ2-3 | TRBV20-1 | . | CSAGLAGVADTQYF | TGCAGTGCAGGACTAGCGGGAGTGGCAGATACGCAGTATTTT
. | TRBJ2-5 | TRBV28 | many | CASSSVQGGAETQYF | TGTGCCAGCAGTTCAGTACAGGGAGGCGCGGAGACCCAGTACTTC
. | TRBJ2-1 | TRBV15 | few | CATSRDGAVGRPGQFF | TGTGCCACCAGCAGAGATGGCGCAGTCGGTCGGCCTGGGCAGTTCTTC
. | TRBJ1-5 | TRBV28 | many | CASSLVTNSNQPQHF | TGTGCCAGCAGTTTAGTGACTAATAGCAATCAGCCCCAGCATTTT
TRBD1 | TRBJ1-4 | TRBV12-3/TRBV12-4 | many | CASSLDPQGAREKLFF | TGTGCCAGCAGTTTAGATCCCCAGGGGGCTAGAGAAAAACTGTTTTTT
. | TRBJ2-6 | TRBV19 | few | CASSARNQSPGANVLTF | TGTGCCAGTAGTGCGAGGAATCAGAGCCCTGGGGCCAACGTCCTGACTTTC
TRBD1 | TRBJ2-2 | TRBV6-1 | many | CASIGTGGTGELFF | TGTGCCAGCATTGGGACAGGGGGTACCGGGGAGCTGTTTTTT
. | TRBJ1-4 | TRBV29-1 | . | CSVYSYEKLFF | TGCAGCGTTTATAGTTACGAAAAACTGTTTTTT
. | TRBJ2-3 | TRBV12-3/TRBV12-4 | . | CASYSTGAGTDTQYF | TGTGCCAGTTACTCCACGGGGGCGGGCACAGATACGCAGTATTTT
TRBD2 | TRBJ2-5 | TRBV28 | . | CASSSSRSGSVGETQYF | TGTGCCAGCAGTTCCTCACGCAGCGGGAGCGTGGGGGAGACCCAGTACTTC
. | TRBJ1-4 | TRBV12-3/TRBV12-4 | many | CASSPLSRGSEKLFF | TGTGCCAGCAGCCCTCTAAGTCGGGGGAGTGAAAAACTGTTTTTT
. | TRBJ2-4 | TRBV3-1 | . | CASSRRGGNPPDF | TGTGCCAGCAGCCGGAGGGGCGGGAATCCGCCGGACTTC
. | TRBJ1-4 | TRBV20-1 | . | CSASNIRGDEKLFF | TGCAGTGCTAGTAATATCCGAGGGGATGAAAAACTGTTTTTT
. | TRBJ2-2 | TRBV6-2/TRBV6-3 | . | CASSVQGAGELFF | TGTGCCAGCAGTGTACAGGGCGCCGGGGAGCTGTTTTTT
. | TRBJ1-1 | TRBV3-1 | . | CASSQESGVTEAFF | TGTGCCAGCAGCCAAGAGTCGGGGGTTACTGAAGCTTTCTTT
. | TRBJ1-1 | TRBV20-1 | many | CSLMNTEAFF | TGCAGTCTAATGAACACTGAAGCTTTCTTT
TRBD2 | TRBJ2-5 | TRBV20-1 | . | CSASRAGLAVGYRETQYF | TGCAGTGCTAGCAGGGCCGGACTAGCGGTGGGGTATAGGGAGACCCAGTACTTC
TRBD2 | TRBJ2-2 | TRBV10-3 | . | CAITSGRRNTGELFF | TGTGCCATCACTAGCGGGAGAAGGAACACCGGGGAGCTGTTTTTT
. | TRBJ2-1 | TRBV24-1 | . | CATSESKYNEQFF | TGTGCCACCAGTGAAAGCAAGTACAATGAGCAGTTCTTC
. | TRBJ1-3 | TRBV7-2 | . | CASSLNLWDIAGNTIYF | TGTGCCAGCAGCTTAAATTTGTGGGATATCGCTGGAAACACCATATATTTT
. | TRBJ1-5 | TRBV5-1 | few | CASSLGGSGGNQPQHF | TGCGCCAGCAGCTTGGGGGGTTCCGGGGGCAATCAGCCCCAGCATTTT
TRBD1 | TRBJ1-3 | TRBV28 | many | CASSSTGTGSGNTIYF | TGTGCCAGCAGTTCAACCGGGACAGGATCTGGAAACACCATATATTTT
. | TRBJ2-1 | TRBV29-1 | . | CSVAGQSSYNEQFF | TGCAGCGTGGCGGGACAGAGCTCCTACAATGAGCAGTTCTTC
TRBD2 | TRBJ2-2 | TRBV14 | . | CASSQFHAAGGPSTGELFF | TGTGCCAGCAGCCAATTTCATGCTGCGGGAGGGCCAAGCACCGGGGAGCTGTTTTTT
TRBD1 | TRBJ2-7 | TRBV28 | many | CASSRQGASSYEQYF | TGTGCCAGCAGTCGACAGGGCGCGAGCTCCTACGAGCAGTACTTC
TRBD2 | TRBJ2-5 | TRBV30 | many | CAWSLRTSGRAETQYF | TGTGCCTGGAGTCTCCGGACTAGCGGGAGGGCTGAGACCCAGTACTTC
. | TRBJ2-7 | TRBV10-3 | few | CAISQRDYEQYF | TGTGCCATCAGTCAGAGAGACTACGAGCAGTACTTC
TRBD2 | TRBJ2-7 | TRBV15 | many | CATRTSGTYEQYF | TGTGCCACCCGTACTAGCGGGACTTACGAGCAGTACTTC
TRBD1 | TRBJ2-6 | TRBV12-5 | . | CASGLGAGGGANVLTF | TGTGCTAGTGGTTTGGGGGCAGGGGGCGGGGCCAACGTCCTGACTTTC
. | TRBJ2-7 | TRBV12-3/TRBV12-4 | many | CASSPKGSIYEQYF | TGTGCCAGCAGCCCAAAAGGATCTATCTACGAGCAGTACTTC
. | TRBJ1-1 | TRBV4-2 | few | CASSQGLDTEAFF | TGTGCCAGCAGCCAAGGGTTGGACACTGAAGCTTTCTTT
. | TRBJ2-3 | TRBV19 | . | CASSGSAGTQYF | TGTGCCAGTAGCGGGAGCGCAGGCACGCAGTATTTT
TRBD2 | TRBJ2-2 | TRBV7-3 | . | CASSPQPPVAGGSGELFF | TGTGCCAGCAGCCCCCAGCCCCCCGTAGCGGGAGGGAGTGGGGAGCTGTTTTTT
. | TRBJ2-1 | TRBV29-1 | . | CSVGSTSGYNEQFF | TGCAGCGTTGGTAGCACATCGGGCTACAATGAGCAGTTCTTC
TRBD2 | TRBJ2-1 | TRBV28 | few | CASSPAGKKRDEQFF | TGTGCCAGCAGCCCAGCGGGGAAGAAGAGGGATGAGCAGTTCTTC
. | TRBJ2-7 | TRBV24-1 | few | CATSDPRAPYEQYF | TGTGCCACCAGTGATCCCCGGGCCCCCTACGAGCAGTACTTC
TRBD1 | TRBJ1-5 | TRBV7-7 | . | CASRLGIPTGDAGQPQHF | TGTGCCAGCAGGCTAGGGATTCCGACAGGGGACGCGGGTCAGCCCCAGCATTTT
TRBD1 | TRBJ2-7 | TRBV6-5 | . | CASSYSIGQGNYEQYF | TGTGCCAGCAGTTACTCAATCGGACAGGGGAATTACGAGCAGTACTTC
. | TRBJ2-6 | TRBV10-3 | . | CAISESDSPYSGANVLTF | TGTGCCATCAGTGAGTCAGACAGCCCATACTCTGGGGCCAACGTCCTGACTTTC
TRBD2 | TRBJ2-2 | TRBV27 | . | CASSWRIAGGSGLNTGELFF | TGTGCCAGCAGTTGGAGGATAGCGGGAGGGTCCGGCCTTAACACCGGGGAGCTGTTTTTT
. | TRBJ2-7 | TRBV5-6 | once | CASSLEVYREYEQYF | TGTGCCAGCAGCTTGGAGGTGTACAGGGAGTACGAGCAGTACTTC
. | TRBJ1-4 | TRBV20-1 | . | CSAKPSNEKLFF | TGCAGTGCTAAACCGAGTAATGAAAAACTGTTTTTT
. | TRBJ2-2 | TRBV2 | many | CASTLSTGELFF | TGTGCCAGCACCCTCAGCACCGGGGAGCTGTTTTTT
TRBD1 | TRBJ1-5 | TRBV9 | . | CASSTTGEGNQPQHF | TGTGCCAGCAGCACAACAGGGGAAGGCAATCAGCCCCAGCATTTT
. | TRBJ2-7 | TRBV12-3/TRBV12-4 | many | CASSPRRGRVGEQYF | TGTGCCAGCAGTCCTCGGAGGGGCCGGGTTGGAGAGCAGTACTTC
. | TRBJ2-7 | TRBV29-1 | many | CSVLTGVLSYEQYF | TGCAGCGTTTTAACCGGAGTCCTCTCCTACGAGCAGTACTTC
TRBD2 | TRBJ2-7 | TRBV2 | many | CASTFSSGRAAEQYF | TGTGCCAGCACATTTAGTAGCGGGAGGGCGGCCGAGCAGTACTTC